The 25 T cell receptor beta chains listed next were all sequenced from one sample in a study of blood T cell repertoires in COVID-19. Assay: immunoSEQ multiplex PCR; the TCRdb copy retains only in-frame clones and omits some. The repertoire holds just over 150,000 clones, with approximately 92% as singletons. The sequenced sample was peripheral blood. These receptors were obtained from a man aged 30 to 45 with COVID-19, enrolled during active disease.

The chain links TRBV19 to TRBJ2-7; a possible D gene is TRBD2 (6 bases). Germline CDR1 is LNHDA and CDR2 is SQIVND (reference sequence). The CDR3 covers 13 residues. The germline V and J ends were trimmed by 5 bases and 3 bases, with 11 bases remaining between them. The CDR3, as DNA: TGTGCCAGTAGTCGCGTGGGAGGCTACGAGCAGTACTTC. Translated: CASSRVGGYEQYF.

This chain uses TRBV6-5 with TRBJ2-7; TRBD2 matches at 10 bases. CDR3 length equals 16 residues. V shed 2 bases, J shed 6 bases, and the junction held 10 bases outside the gene matches. Germline values: CDR1 MNHEY, CDR2 SVGAGI. Written as DNA, the CDR3 is TGTGCCAGCAGTTACAGGACTAGCGGAGCACACATCGAGCAGTACTTC. It specifies CASSYRTSGAHIEQYF.

This clone appeared once. The rearrangement links TRBV27 to TRBJ2-1; D is possibly TRBD2 (6 bases). CDR1 MNHEY and CDR2 SMNVEV come from the germline V gene (reference sequence). The CDR3 runs 16 residues. The V gene lost 5 bases and the J gene lost 3 bases, with 17 bases spanning the gap. Here the CDR3 DNA reads TGTGCCAGCAGTGGCTTTCGGGGGATAGTCTACAATGAGCAGTTCTTC. Residues: CASSGFRGIVYNEQFF.

J is TRBJ1-6 and V is TRBV5-1; D not resolved. Per the germline V gene, CDR1 is SGHRS and CDR2 is YFSETQ. V was clipped by 5 bases and J by 7 bases, with 13 bases between them. This CDR3 has 14 residues. The CDR3, as DNA: TGCGCCAGCAGTCGAGAAACGGGGAATTCACCCCTCCACTTT. Residues: CASSRETGNSPLHF.

The CDR3 is CASSFWGLPYNEQFF. The CDR3 nucleotides are TGTGCCAGCAGTTTCTGGGGCCTCCCCTACAATGAGCAGTTCTTC. J is TRBJ2-1 and V is TRBV6-2 or TRBV6-3, with D possibly being TRBD1 (5 bases). The CDR3 covers 15 residues. Germline V CDR1 and CDR2: MNHEY, SVGEGT. Trimming cost V 4 bases and J 2 bases, with 12 bases left between them.

This CDR3 is CASTSQGAKYGYTF. As DNA, the CDR3 is TGTGCCAGCACCTCACAGGGGGCGAAATATGGCTACACCTTC. This chain joins TRBV6-5 and TRBJ1-2, with 9 bases that match TRBD1. The trim removed 7 bases at V and 5 bases at J, leaving 8 bases unmatched. The CDR3 extends over 14 amino acids. Per germline, CDR1 MNHEY and CDR2 SVGAGI.

J is TRBJ2-3 and V is TRBV7-9; 10 nucleotides align to TRBD2. Germline values: CDR1 SEHNR, CDR2 FQNEAQ (reference sequence). This CDR3 has 17 residues. V was pared by 1 base and J by 3 bases, with 7 bases of the junction left unmatched. CDR3 protein: CASSLGLAGVGTDTQYF. The CDR3 coding sequence is TGTGCCAGCAGCTTAGGTCTAGCGGGAGTGGGGACAGATACGCAGTATTTT.

The gene calls are TRBV29-1 and TRBJ1-1, with 8 positions matching TRBD1. Germline V CDR1 and CDR2: SQVTM, ANQGSEA. Trimming took 5 bases from V and 4 from J; bases not matched to a gene: 9. The CDR3 is 14 amino acids. DNA for the CDR3: TGCAGCGTTTGGGCAGGGGGCTCGGGCACTGAAGCTTTCTTT. Its translation is CSVWAGGSGTEAFF.

This chain connects TRBV7-9 to TRBJ1-3, with 9 positions matching TRBD1. With V trimmed by 5 bases and J by 3 bases, 8 bases remained unmatched. CDR3 length: 16 amino acids. CDR1 is SEHNR, CDR2 FQNEAQ, per germline (reference sequence). As DNA, the CDR3 is TGTGCCAGCAGCGCTTCAACAGGGGGCGATGGAAACACCATATATTTT. Translated, it gives CASSASTGGDGNTIYF. The entire variable domain, with the rest obtained from reference TRBV7-9 and TRBJ1-3, is as follows: DTGVSQNPRHKITKRGQNVTFRCDPISEHNRLYWYRQTLGQGPEFLTYFQNEAQLEKSRLLSDRFSAERPKGSFSTLEIQRTEQGDSAMYLCASSASTGGDGNTIYFGEGSWLTVV.

This chain links TRBV6-5 with TRBJ2-1; perhaps TRBD2 as D (7 bases). Deletions cut 0 bases from V and 6 bases from J, with 15 bases between. CDR1 and CDR2 (germline): MNHEY, SVGAGI. The CDR3 is made up of 16 amino acids. The CDR3 DNA reads as TGTGCCAGCAGTTACTCGAACATGGGAGGGGGCAATGAGCAGTTCTTC. Its translation: CASSYSNMGGGNEQFF.

This clone was seen more than once but under ten times. V and J are TRBV27 and TRBJ1-4, with D possibly matching TRBD1 (5 bases). Germline-derived CDR1 and CDR2 are MNHEY and SMNVEV (reference sequence). The CDR3 length is 15 residues. Trimming removed 4 bases from V and 6 bases from J, with 15 bases in between. The DNA of the CDR3 is TGTGCCAGCAGTTCCTACCTTGACAGTTATGAAAAACTGTTTTTT. It yields the protein CASSSYLDSYEKLFF.

The rearrangement links TRBV6-5 to TRBJ2-3, with TRBD1 matching over 9 bases. The length of the CDR3 is 14 residues. Germline assignment: CDR1 MNHEY and CDR2 SVGAGI. V lost 4 bases and J lost 6; bases outside the gene matches: 5. The CDR3 region has the DNA TGTGCCAGCAGTTCCACAGGGGGCGGGGATACGCAGTATTTT. Translation: CASSSTGGGDTQYF.

The V and J genes are TRBV15 and TRBJ1-5, with a weak D call TRBD1 (5 bases). The CDR3 has 15 residues. Germline CDR1 and CDR2: LNHNV and YYDKDF (reference sequence). Trimming removed 3 bases at V and 0 bases at J, with 9 bases between. The CDR3: CATSSQTVSNQPQHF. The CDR3 DNA reads as TGTGCCACCAGCAGTCAGACAGTTAGCAATCAGCCCCAGCATTTT.

The chain combines TRBV5-8 with TRBJ2-5; 13 bases agree with TRBD2. This CDR3 comprises 16 residues. The ends lost 4 bases at V and 4 bases at J; junction bases unmatched: 7. Looked up from germline, CDR1 is SGHTS and CDR2 is YDEGEE. The CDR3 sequence is CASSRGLAGSPETQYF. The DNA for the CDR3 is TGTGCCAGCAGCCGGGGACTAGCGGGGAGCCCAGAGACCCAGTACTTC.

The gene calls are TRBV9 and TRBJ1-2, with D possibly being TRBD1 (5 bases). CDR3 size: 14 residues. The germline V gene encodes CDR1 SGDLS and CDR2 YYNGEE. With 4 bases removed from V and 6 bases from J, the gap between germline ends came to 16 bases. The CDR3 DNA follows: TGTGCCAGCAGCACAATGGGGCTTTCTAATGGCTACACCTTC. Its protein is CASSTMGLSNGYTF.

This chain links TRBV30 with TRBJ2-7; 9 bases map to TRBD2. Losses at the gene ends were 2 bases for V and 3 bases for J; bases not matched to a gene: 11. From germline, CDR1 is GTSNPN and CDR2 SVGIG (reference sequence). This CDR3 contains 16 residues. The CDR3 protein is CAWSNPVSSGNYEQYF. The CDR3 DNA reads as TGTGCCTGGAGTAATCCCGTTTCTAGCGGGAACTACGAGCAGTACTTC.

V is TRBV5-1 and J is TRBJ1-4; D gene ambiguous. CDR3 length: 15 residues. Germline lookup yields CDR1 SGHRS and CDR2 YFSETQ. Trimming took 0 bases from V and 8 from J, leaving 14 bases between them. CDR3 coding DNA: TGCGCCAGCAGCTTGGACTCCGGTGCGCCCGAAAAACTGTTTTTT. It translates to CASSLDSGAPEKLFF.

CDR3 residues: CASSHRPTGSGNTIYF. The DNA of the CDR3 is TGCGCCAGCAGCCATAGACCGACGGGCTCTGGAAACACCATATATTTT. The chain combines TRBV4-3 with TRBJ1-3; D ambiguous. The CDR3 runs 16 residues. The V gene lost 3 bases and the J gene lost 0 bases, with 12 bases spanning the gap. Germline assignment: CDR1 LGHNA and CDR2 YSLEER.

CDR3 coding DNA: TGTGCCAGCAGACCGGGACTACACCTGGCAGATACGCAGTATTTT. Protein product: CASRPGLHLADTQYF. This sequence joins TRBV6-5 and TRBJ2-3, with TRBD2 matching 7 bases. The CDR3 consists of 15 residues. Germline assignment: CDR1 MNHEY and CDR2 SVGAGI. V lost 6 bases to trimming and J lost 4 bases; unmatched junction nucleotides: 10.

V usage is TRBV24-1 and J usage is TRBJ2-2; tentative D call: TRBD1 (6 bases). Trimming removed 12 bases from V and 4 bases from J, with 20 bases in between. Germline V gives CDR1 KGHDR, CDR2 SFDVKD. The CDR3 runs 15 residues. CDR3 sequence reads: CAPNPGTPITGELFF. The CDR3 region has the DNA TGTGCCCCTAATCCCGGGACACCGATCACCGGGGAGCTGTTTTTT.

The rearrangement uses TRBV5-1 and TRBJ2-6; D is undetermined. The germline V gene has CDR1 SGHRS and CDR2 YFSETQ. V lost 9 bases and J lost 0, with 13 bases in between. CDR3 length equals 15 residues. In DNA form, the CDR3 reads TGCGCCATCAAGACGGGTTCCTCTGGGGCCAACGTCCTGACTTTC. It translates to CAIKTGSSGANVLTF.

The rearrangement uses TRBV28 and TRBJ2-1; possibly TRBD2 for D (5 bases). The CDR3 sequence is 15 residues long. V dropped 3 bases and J dropped 8 bases, with 17 bases sitting between them. From germline, CDR1 is MDHEN and CDR2 SYDVKM. DNA of the CDR3: TGTGCCAGCAGTTTGTCTGGGAGAGGACGGGATGAGCAGTTCTTC. The encoded protein is CASSLSGRGRDEQFF.

J is TRBJ2-1 and V is TRBV2; D may be TRBD2 (6 bases). V was pared by 3 bases and J by 3 bases, with 12 bases between. CDR3 length: 15 amino acids. Germline lookup yields CDR1 SNHLY and CDR2 FYNNEI. The CDR3 here is CASSEDSGGYNEQFF. CDR3 in DNA: TGTGCCAGCAGTGAGGACTCCGGGGGCTACAATGAGCAGTTCTTC.

This chain joins TRBV28 and TRBJ1-5, with no clear D. Between the trimmed V and J ends, which lost 10 bases and 0 bases, there was a span of 16 bases. The germline gives CDR1 MDHEN, CDR2 SYDVKM. The CDR3 has 15 residues. In DNA, the CDR3 is TGTGCCACCCAAGCCGATGGACTTAGCAATCAGCCCCAGCATTTT. Translated: CATQADGLSNQPQHF.

This clone has a single count. V usage is TRBV24-1 and J usage is TRBJ1-6, with no clear D. V was trimmed by 3 bases and J by 8 bases, leaving 4 bases between them. The CDR3 loop spans 12 amino acids. Looked up from germline, CDR1 is KGHDR and CDR2 is SFDVKD. The CDR3 DNA follows: TGTGCCACCAGTGATCCTTATTCACCCCTCCACTTT. Its translation is CATSDPYSPLHF.